The present T cell receptor beta chain was sequenced within a study of T-cell reconstitution after alpha-beta-depleted transplantation in children (dated by TCRdb to 2016 to 2017). As for the study more broadly: T-cell immune reconstitution after TCRalphabeta/CD19-depleted allogeneic hematopoietic cell transplantation in children was quantitatively tracked in the study by means of TCR repertoire profiling.

What the authors observed across the whole study: The apparently early recovery of alphabetaT-cell counts about two months after transplant reportedly depended on only several hundred rapidly expanded clones that came from non-depleted graft cells. In some patients, high TCRbeta diversity at day 60 was attributed to recipient T cells and intrathymic progenitors that had survived conditioning. Hyperexpanded clone frequencies declined over subsequent months; after one year, T-cell counts and TCRbeta diversity were mostly attributed to newly produced T cells.

The table lists this clonotype with many counts. Its antigen is unknown. No clone much larger than this one lies a single base away; base qualities are absent. Receptors were amplified or captured by PCR. TCRdb lists the instrument as Illumina HiSeq 2500. TCR libraries were prepared with molecular barcoding, using unique molecular identifiers to normalize TCRbeta repertoire quantification. Clones were called with MiXCR by TCRdb after fastp trimmed the public reads at Q25, and only in-frame beta chains were retained. Entries that share a CDR3 protein sequence are merged under the most common genes and DNA. This sample has 800,000 to 1,000,000 distinct CDR3 sequences in its table, and roughly 31% of those were observed once. The ten largest clones take up about 28% of the sample. Spanning cysteine to phenylalanine, the CDR3 consists of 13 amino acids. CDR3 DNA is the only sequence kept; it has 39 bases, read in frame from the first base. V lost 1 base and J lost 2 bases; the stretch between them is 7 bases long. For CDR1 and CDR2, the germline V gene lists SQVTM and ANQGSEA.

Explained via the paper, the treatment or condition label denotes: allogeneic hematopoietic cell transplantation with graft depleted of TCRalphabeta T cells and CD19 B cells. The children who served as transplant recipients had been given grafts of TCRalphabeta/CD19-depleted allogeneic hematopoietic cells. The chain is assembled from TRBV29-1 and TRBJ2-3; the D gene remains uncertain. This sequence was found in a boy in the first two years of life who had a stem cell transplant for SCID, so the T cells may come from the graft donor. The sequences come from PBMCs, mostly from graft donor cells, collected 360 days after TCRalphabeta/CD19-depleted stem cell transplant. The DNA sequence is TGCAGCGTTGAAGGGCGCCTCACAGATACGCAGTATTTT. Translated, this is CSVEGRLTDTQYF.